This record concerns one TCR beta chain sequence. Its antigen is unknown. The CDR3 has 14 residues. Germline V gene lookup returns CDR1 SGHDT and CDR2 YYEEEE. Trimming cost V 4 bases and J 0 bases, with 11 bases left between them. This specimen belongs to a study of cytomegalovirus exposure and HLA in healthy donors. Study results and limitations: V- and J-gene trimming in TCR beta was tied to a missense DCLRE1C variant by an analysis performed later.

This PCR relied on a set of 60 Vbeta primers and 13 Jbeta primers. The assay was immunoSEQ multiplex PCR, and TCRdb's table has in-frame clones only and misses some. The data contain roughly 250,000 clones, roughly 80% of them singletons. The sequenced sample was PBMCs. The rearrangement uses TRBV5-6 and TRBJ2-7, with D unclear. The clonotype was recovered from a girl aged 2-10 years in good health and CMV-seronegative. The CDR3 loop is CASSLGGPSYEQYF. CDR3 sequence (DNA): TGTGCCAGCAGCCTCGGCGGTCCCTCCTACGAGCAGTACTTC.